The 6 T cell receptor beta chains given below trace back to one sample, sequenced in a study of cytomegalovirus exposure and HLA in healthy donors. The study ran its PCR with 60 Vbeta and 13 Jbeta primers. Measured with immunoSEQ multiplex PCR; TCRdb has only the in-frame clones, and not every one. The table has 95,000 to 150,000 clones, around 75% seen once; the top ten hold under 9.5%. The sequenced sample consisted of PBMCs. Receptors were obtained from a woman aged 45-60 years in good health and CMV-seropositive.

The chain joins TRBV5-1 to TRBJ2-6; 9 bases are shared with TRBD1. V shed 3 bases, J shed 2 bases, and the junction held 12 bases outside the gene matches. Germline loops: CDR1 SGHRS, CDR2 YFSETQ. CDR3 length: 19 residues. CDR3 amino acids: CASSSGRDRAFAGANVLTF. DNA of the CDR3: TGCGCCAGCAGCTCGGGGAGGGACAGGGCCTTTGCTGGGGCCAACGTCCTGACTTTC.

This sequence joins TRBV5-1 and TRBJ2-6; the match to TRBD1 covers 9 bases. From germline, CDR1 is SGHRS and CDR2 YFSETQ. After removal of 1 base from V and 4 bases from J, the junction contained 9 bases not matched to a gene. The CDR3 contains 18 residues. The DNA for the CDR3 is TGCGCCAGCAGCTTGTTGGGACAGGGACATTCCGGGGCCAACGTCCTGACTTTC. Its protein is CASSLLGQGHSGANVLTF.

The chain has TRBV30 and TRBJ1-5, with D hard to call. Trimming cost V 3 bases and J 6 bases, with 12 bases left between them. The CDR3 loop spans 13 amino acids. The germline CDR1 and CDR2 sequences are GTSNPN and SVGIG (reference sequence). CDR3 bases: TGTGCCTGGAGCTTGGGGAGCGGTCAGCCCCAGCATTTT. It encodes CAWSLGSGQPQHF.

The genes are TRBV2 and TRBJ2-7; D is perhaps TRBD1 (5 bases). Trimming stripped 4 bases from V and 0 bases from J, with 13 bases between. The germline V gene encodes CDR1 SNHLY and CDR2 FYNNEI. This CDR3 comprises 15 residues. CDR3 in DNA: TGTGCCAGCAGTGGCGTGGGGCCAATCTCCTACGAGCAGTACTTC. Translating gives CASSGVGPISYEQYF.

The chain has TRBV5-1 and TRBJ1-1; a possible D gene is TRBD1 (6 bases). Germline V gene data show CDR1 as SGHRS and CDR2 as YFSETQ. With 4 bases removed from V and 1 base from J, the gap between germline ends came to 14 bases. The CDR3 is 15 residues long. In DNA, the CDR3 is TGCGCCAGCAGCCCCTTGGGGGCTACGAACACTGAAGCTTTCTTT. Protein sequence: CASSPLGATNTEAFF.

The J gene is TRBJ1-1, the V gene TRBV19; 7 bases fit TRBD1. The germline V gene encodes CDR1 LNHDA and CDR2 SQIVND (reference sequence). This CDR3 is built from 15 residues. With V trimmed by 5 bases and J by 1 base, 7 bases remained unmatched. DNA for the CDR3: TGTGCCAGTAGTCCTCAGACAGGGCGGAACACTGAAGCTTTCTTT. Amino acid sequence: CASSPQTGRNTEAFF.